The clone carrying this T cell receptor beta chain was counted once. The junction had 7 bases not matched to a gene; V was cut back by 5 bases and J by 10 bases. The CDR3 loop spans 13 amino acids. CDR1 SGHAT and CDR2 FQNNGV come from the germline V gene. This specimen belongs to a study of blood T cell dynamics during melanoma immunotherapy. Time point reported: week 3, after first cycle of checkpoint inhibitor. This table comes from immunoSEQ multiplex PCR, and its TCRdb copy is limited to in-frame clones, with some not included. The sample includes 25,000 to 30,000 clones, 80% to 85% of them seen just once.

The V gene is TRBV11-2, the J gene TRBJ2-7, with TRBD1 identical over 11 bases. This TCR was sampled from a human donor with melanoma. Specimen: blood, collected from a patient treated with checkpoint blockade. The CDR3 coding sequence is TGTGCCAGCAGCGCCGGGGACAGGGGGTTACAGTACTTC. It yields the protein CASSAGDRGLQYF.